Following are 8 T cell receptor beta chains from one sample sequenced in a study of early T cells in non-severe SARS-CoV-2 infection. TCRdb processed the 5' RACE reads anew with MiXCR; each CDR3 protein has one entry. The table records approximately 110,000 distinct CDR3 sequences, about 15% of them present only once. The sequenced material came from whole blood. The source of these receptors is an adult who was a healthcare worker with PCR-confirmed SARS-CoV-2 infection or an uninfected control (not recorded which).

The chain recombines TRBV20-1 with TRBJ2-1, with 10 positions matching TRBD2. V gave up 3 bases and J gave up 2 bases; unmatched junction bases: 4. Germline CDR1 and CDR2: DFQATT and SNEGSKA (reference sequence). The CDR3 totals 15 residues. The CDR3 is CSASSSGGAYNEQFF. The CDR3 DNA sequence: TGCAGTGCTAGCTCAAGCGGGGGGGCCTACAATGAGCAGTTCTTC.

The table lists this clonotype with a few counts. V and J are TRBV30 and TRBJ2-3; TRBD2 is a possible D gene (6 bases). This CDR3 is 18 amino acids long. Germline CDR1 GTSNPN, CDR2 SVGIG (reference sequence). V lost 0 bases and J 1 base, leaving 20 bases between the germline ends. The CDR3 loop reads CAWSVGRRGAPGTDTQYF. CDR3 bases: TGTGCCTGGAGTGTTGGTCGGCGCGGGGCCCCTGGCACAGATACGCAGTATTTT.

The table lists this clonotype with a few counts. The chain joins TRBV2 to TRBJ2-1, with D unresolved. Germline V gives CDR1 SNHLY, CDR2 FYNNEI. The CDR3 has 11 amino acids. Trimming shortened V by 1 base and J by 10 bases, and 5 bases separated the two germline ends. The chain's CDR3 is CASSEDAEQFF. The CDR3 coding sequence is TGTGCCAGCAGTGAAGATGCAGAGCAGTTCTTC.

This clonotype was detected a few times. The chain employs TRBV19 and TRBJ1-2; 7 bases map to TRBD1. The germline V gene has CDR1 LNHDA and CDR2 SQIVND (reference sequence). The CDR3 contains 15 residues. J lost 4 bases, V lost 10 bases, and 15 bases had no gene match. CDR3 protein: CATTDQTQGSYGYTF. CDR3 in DNA: TGTGCCACGACGGATCAAACACAGGGGAGCTATGGCTACACCTTC.

CDR3: CASSLGFENSPLHF. CDR3 coding DNA: TGTGCCAGCAGCTTAGGTTTTGAAAATTCACCCCTCCACTTT. The chain links TRBV7-9 to TRBJ1-6; D is ambiguous. There are 14 residues in the CDR3. Germline lookup yields CDR1 SEHNR and CDR2 FQNEAQ (reference sequence). The V end was cut by 1 base, the J end by 7 bases, with 8 bases between.

The rearrangement links TRBV7-6 to TRBJ2-5, with D maybe TRBD2 (5 bases). CDR1 SGHVS and CDR2 FNYEAQ come from the germline V gene. The ends were cut back, 4 bases at V and 7 bases at J, with 19 bases in the middle. The CDR3 runs 15 residues. In DNA form, the CDR3 reads TGTGCCAGCAGCTCGGAGGTGGCGACTCGAGGGACCCAGTACTTC. Translation gives CASSSEVATRGTQYF.

This clonotype was seen a handful of times. This chain uses TRBV6-1 with TRBJ2-3; D is ambiguous. Germline V gene lookup returns CDR1 MNHNS and CDR2 SASEGT. Trimming cost V 7 bases and J 0 bases, with 8 bases left between them. The CDR3 has 13 amino acids. The CDR3: CASNLDSTDTQYF. CDR3 bases: TGTGCCAGCAACCTTGACAGCACAGATACGCAGTATTTT.

This rearrangement joins TRBV7-2 to TRBJ1-6; TRBD1 is a possible D gene (5 bases). This CDR3 has 17 amino acids. Between the trimmed V and J ends, which lost 0 bases and 9 bases, there was a span of 18 bases. Germline CDR1 is SGHTA and CDR2 is FQGNSA. DNA of the CDR3: TGTGCCAGCAGCTTAGCAAGCGGCGGGACCCCCTCTTCACCCCTCCACTTT. Protein product: CASSLASGGTPSSPLHF. Variable domain in full (rest from reference TRBV7-2 and TRBJ1-6): GAGVSQSPSNKVTEKGKDVELRCDPISGHTALYWYRQSLGQGLEFLIYFQGNSAPDKSGLPSDRFSAERTGGSVSTLTIQRTQQEDSAVYLCASSLASGGTPSSPLHFGNGTRLTVT.